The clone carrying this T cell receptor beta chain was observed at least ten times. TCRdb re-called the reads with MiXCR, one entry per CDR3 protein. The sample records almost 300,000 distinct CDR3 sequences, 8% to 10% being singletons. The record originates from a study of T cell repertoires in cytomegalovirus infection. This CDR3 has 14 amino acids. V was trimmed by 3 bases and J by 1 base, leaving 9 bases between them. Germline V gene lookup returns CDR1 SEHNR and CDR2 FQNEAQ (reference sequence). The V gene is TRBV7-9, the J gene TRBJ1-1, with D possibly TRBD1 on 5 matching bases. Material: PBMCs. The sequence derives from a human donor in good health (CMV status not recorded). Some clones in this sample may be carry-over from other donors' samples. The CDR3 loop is CASSLITGNTEAFF. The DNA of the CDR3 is TGTGCCAGCAGCTTGATTACAGGGAACACTGAAGCTTTCTTT.